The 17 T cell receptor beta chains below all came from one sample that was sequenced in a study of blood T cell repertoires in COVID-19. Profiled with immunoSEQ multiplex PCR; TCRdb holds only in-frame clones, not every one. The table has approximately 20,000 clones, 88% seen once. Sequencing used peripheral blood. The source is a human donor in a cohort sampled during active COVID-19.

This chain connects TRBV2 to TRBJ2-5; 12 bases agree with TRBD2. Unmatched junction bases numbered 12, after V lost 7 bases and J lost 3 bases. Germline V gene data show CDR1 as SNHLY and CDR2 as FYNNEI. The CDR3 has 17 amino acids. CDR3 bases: TGTGCCAGCACCCAAGAGGGACTAGCGGGTTCTGAAGAGACCCAGTACTTC. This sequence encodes CASTQEGLAGSEETQYF.

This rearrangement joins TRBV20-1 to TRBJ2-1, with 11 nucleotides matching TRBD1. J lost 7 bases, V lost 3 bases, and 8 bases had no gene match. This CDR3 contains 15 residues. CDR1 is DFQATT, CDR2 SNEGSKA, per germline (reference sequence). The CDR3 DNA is TGCAGTGCTAGTGAGTGGGACAGGGGGTTGAATGAGCAGTTCTTC. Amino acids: CSASEWDRGLNEQFF.

The CDR3: CASSLVWDRPYEQYF. CDR3 nucleotide sequence: TGCGCCAGCAGCTTGGTTTGGGACAGACCCTACGAGCAGTACTTC. This chain links TRBV5-1 with TRBJ2-7; 7 bases fit TRBD1. The CDR3 has 15 residues. The germline V gene encodes CDR1 SGHRS and CDR2 YFSETQ. The trim removed 0 bases at V and 2 bases at J, leaving 5 bases unmatched.

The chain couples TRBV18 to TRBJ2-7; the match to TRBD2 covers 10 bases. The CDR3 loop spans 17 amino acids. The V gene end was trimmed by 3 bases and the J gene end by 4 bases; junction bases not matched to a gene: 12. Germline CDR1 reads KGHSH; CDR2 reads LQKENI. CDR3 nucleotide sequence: TGTGCCAGCTCACCCCCCGGAAGTGCTAGCGGGGGTTACGAGCAGTACTTC. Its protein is CASSPPGSASGGYEQYF.

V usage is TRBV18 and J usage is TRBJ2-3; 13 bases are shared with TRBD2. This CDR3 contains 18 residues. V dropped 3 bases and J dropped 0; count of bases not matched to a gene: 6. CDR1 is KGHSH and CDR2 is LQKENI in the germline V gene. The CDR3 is CASSPRLAGGGSTDTQYF. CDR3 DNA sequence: TGTGCCAGCTCACCGCGACTAGCGGGGGGCGGGAGCACAGATACGCAGTATTTT.

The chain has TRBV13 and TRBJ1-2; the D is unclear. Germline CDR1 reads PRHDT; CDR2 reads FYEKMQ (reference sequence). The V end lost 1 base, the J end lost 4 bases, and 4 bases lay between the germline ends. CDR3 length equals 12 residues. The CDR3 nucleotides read TGTGCCAGCAGCTTAGTCAGCTATGGCTACACCTTC. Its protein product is CASSLVSYGYTF. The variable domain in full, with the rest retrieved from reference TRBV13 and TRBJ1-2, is AAGVIQSPRHLIKEKRETATLKCYPIPRHDTVYWYQQGPGQDPQFLISFYEKMQSDKGSIPDRFSAQQFSDYHSELNMSSLELGDSALYFCASSLVSYGYTFGSGTRLTVV.

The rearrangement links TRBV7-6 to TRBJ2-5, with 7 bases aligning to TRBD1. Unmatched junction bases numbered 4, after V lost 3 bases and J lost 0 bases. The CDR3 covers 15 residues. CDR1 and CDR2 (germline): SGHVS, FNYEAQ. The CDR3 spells CASSFAGTDQETQYF. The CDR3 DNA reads TGTGCCAGCAGCTTCGCCGGGACAGACCAAGAGACCCAGTACTTC.

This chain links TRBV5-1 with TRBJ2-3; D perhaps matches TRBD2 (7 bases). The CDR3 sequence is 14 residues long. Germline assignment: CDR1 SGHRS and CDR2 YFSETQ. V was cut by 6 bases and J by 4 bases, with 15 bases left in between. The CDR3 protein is CASKGGGLADTQYF. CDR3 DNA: TGCGCCAGCAAGGGGGGGGGCTTGGCAGATACGCAGTATTTT. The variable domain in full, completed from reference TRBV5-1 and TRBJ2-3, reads KAGVTQTPRYLIKTRGQQVTLSCSPISGHRSVSWYQQTPGQGLQFLFEYFSETQRNKGNFPGRFSGRQFSNSRSEMNVSTLELGDSALYLCASKGGGLADTQYFGPGTRLTVL.

CDR3 in DNA: TGTGCCAGCAGGTCTACAGGGTGGCGCAATCAGCCCCAGCATTTT. It encodes CASRSTGWRNQPQHF. This rearrangement joins TRBV6-6 to TRBJ1-5; tentatively, D is TRBD1 (6 bases). V lost 6 bases and J 2 bases, leaving 14 bases between the germline ends. The CDR3 sequence is 15 residues long. Germline CDR1 is MNHNY and CDR2 is SVGAGI (reference sequence).

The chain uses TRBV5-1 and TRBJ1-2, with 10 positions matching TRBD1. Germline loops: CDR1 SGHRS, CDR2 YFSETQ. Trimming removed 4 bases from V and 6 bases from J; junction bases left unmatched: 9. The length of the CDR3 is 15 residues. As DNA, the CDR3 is TGCGCCAGCAGCATCGAAGGGACAGGGGACCATGGCTACACCTTC. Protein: CASSIEGTGDHGYTF.

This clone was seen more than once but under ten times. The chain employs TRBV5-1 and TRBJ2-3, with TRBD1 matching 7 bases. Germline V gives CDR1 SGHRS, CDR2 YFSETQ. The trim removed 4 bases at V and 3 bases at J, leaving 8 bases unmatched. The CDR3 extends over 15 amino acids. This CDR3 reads CASSPGQPETDTQYF. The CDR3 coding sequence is TGCGCCAGCAGCCCGGGACAGCCCGAGACAGATACGCAGTATTTT.

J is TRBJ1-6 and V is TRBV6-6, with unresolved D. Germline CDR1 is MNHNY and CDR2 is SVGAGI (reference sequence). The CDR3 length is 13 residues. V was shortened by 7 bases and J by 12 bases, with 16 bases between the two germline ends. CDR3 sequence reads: CASTYSPGVPLHF. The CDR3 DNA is TGTGCCAGCACCTACTCACCGGGAGTACCCCTCCACTTT.

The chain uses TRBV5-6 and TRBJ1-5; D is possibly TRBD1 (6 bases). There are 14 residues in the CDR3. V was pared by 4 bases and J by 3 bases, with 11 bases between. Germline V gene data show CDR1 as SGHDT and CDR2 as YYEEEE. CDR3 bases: TGTGCCAGCAGCCTCTACAGGGACAATCAGCCCCAGCATTTT. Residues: CASSLYRDNQPQHF.

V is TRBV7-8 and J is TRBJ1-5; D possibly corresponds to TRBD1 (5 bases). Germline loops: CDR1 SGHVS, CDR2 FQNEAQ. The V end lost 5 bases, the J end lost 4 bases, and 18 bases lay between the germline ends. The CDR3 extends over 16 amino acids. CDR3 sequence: CASSVTRQGGNQPQHF. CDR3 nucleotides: TGTGCCAGCAGCGTCACCCGCCAGGGAGGAAATCAGCCCCAGCATTTT.

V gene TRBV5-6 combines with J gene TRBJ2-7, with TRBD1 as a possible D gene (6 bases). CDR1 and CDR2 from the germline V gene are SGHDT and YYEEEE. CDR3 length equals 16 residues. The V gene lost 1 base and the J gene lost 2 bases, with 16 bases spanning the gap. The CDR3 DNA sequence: TGTGCCAGCAGCTTGATTCAGGGACACGGGGCCTACGAGCAGTACTTC. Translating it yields CASSLIQGHGAYEQYF.

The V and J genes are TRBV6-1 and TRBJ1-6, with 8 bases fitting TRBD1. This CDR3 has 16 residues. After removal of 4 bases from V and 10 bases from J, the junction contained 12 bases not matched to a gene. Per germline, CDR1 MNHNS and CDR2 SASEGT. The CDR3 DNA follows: TGTGCCAGCAGTGGGCTCGGACAGGGATCGAAATCACCCCTCCACTTT. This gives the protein CASSGLGQGSKSPLHF.

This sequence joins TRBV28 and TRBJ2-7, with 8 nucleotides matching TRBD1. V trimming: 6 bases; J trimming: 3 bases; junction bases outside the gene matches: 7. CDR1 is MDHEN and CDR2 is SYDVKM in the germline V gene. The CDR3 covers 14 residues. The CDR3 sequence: CASRVDRGLYEQYF. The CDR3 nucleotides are TGTGCCAGCAGGGTCGACAGGGGCCTCTACGAGCAGTACTTC.